The entry below describes one T cell receptor beta chain. The protocol was immunoSEQ multiplex PCR, while the TCRdb copy is restricted to in-frame clones and leaves out a portion. The sample yields approximately 530,000 clones, around nine tenths seen once. This specimen belongs to a study of blood T cell repertoires in COVID-19. Study details: Researchers got acute and convalescent COVID-19 samples from the United States, Italy and Spain.

CDR3 length: 15 residues. Trimming removed 4 bases from V and 8 bases from J; junction bases left unmatched: 12. Germline V CDR1 and CDR2: SGHDT, YYEEEE. The sequencing input was peripheral blood. The chain links TRBV5-6 to TRBJ1-1, with 9 bases lining up with TRBD1. The clonotype comes from a woman aged 45 to 65 with COVID-19, enrolled during active disease. CDR3 sequence: CASSHLTGQGSEAFF. The CDR3 DNA reads as TGTGCCAGCAGCCATCTAACGGGACAGGGTTCGGAAGCTTTCTTT.